This T cell receptor (beta chain) was observed in a study of CD8+ T cells in alopecia areata. Germline V gives CDR1 GTSNPN, CDR2 SVGIG (reference sequence). V gave up 3 bases and J gave up 4 bases; unmatched junction bases: 9. The CDR3 totals 15 residues. Findings of the study overall: Relative to normal scalp, lesional scalp, especially alopecia totalis/universalis, showed higher clonality. Any link of baseline CD8+ expansion to response, resting on one nonresponder, remains uncertain.

A note on this clone: Its antigen remains unknown.

Regarding treatment: oral pan-JAK inhibitor, 5-10 mg twice daily. Extracted from the samples, RNA was reverse transcribed into cDNA to serve as the sequencing template. TCRdb's table, derived via immunoSEQ multiplex PCR, lists solely in-frame clones and lacks some. Of about 120,000 clones listed, roughly 63% are singletons. The J gene is TRBJ2-1, the V gene TRBV30, with 7 bases that match TRBD1. This receptor was taken from a human donor with alopecia areata. Sequenced material: CD8+ T cells sorted from blood, taken at week 4, from a patient treated with tofacitinib. DNA for the CDR3: TGTGCCTGGAGCCCGGGACAGACTTTATACAATGAGCAGTTCTTC. Protein sequence: CAWSPGQTLYNEQFF.